This T cell receptor (beta chain) came from a study of regulatory T cells in long-lasting Graves disease. Whole-study results and caveats: TRBV28, TRBJ1-2 and TRBJ2-5 were segments that persistent disease favored.

J was trimmed by 6 bases and V by 3 bases; bases with no gene match: 10. Germline V CDR1 and CDR2: DFQATT, SNEGSKA (reference sequence). The CDR3 length is 14 residues. Points on this clonotype: Its specificity is unknown.

Time point given: newly diagnosed GD, antithyroid drugs for less than 3 months. TCR sequences were obtained from RNA taken from PBMCs. Approximately 9 milliliters of peripheral blood went into EDTA tubes. Building of the TCR beta libraries involved iRepertoire HTBI primers and Arm-PCR of CDR3 regions. TCRdb re-called the multiplex PCR reads with MiXCR, one entry per CDR3 protein. In the table there are about 430,000 distinct CDR3 sequences, 15% of which are singletons. The sample also formed part of further work on T cells in Graves' hyperthyroidism and ophthalmopathy. This second study says: A 13 V-J signature model discriminated ophthalmopathy versus stable hyperthyroidism. Prediction of ophthalmopathy progression came a median around 6.1 months pre-onset.

The sequence was obtained from a woman between 40 and 50 years old with Graves disease. The genes are TRBV20-1 and TRBJ2-7, with TRBD1 matching 8 bases. The sample consisted of peripheral blood mononuclear cells (PBMCs), taken at new diagnosis, from a patient treated with antithyroid drugs. CDR3 residues: CSASRPGQGGEQYF. In DNA, the CDR3 is TGCAGTGCTAGCCGCCCCGGACAGGGCGGCGAGCAGTACTTC.